Listed here are 21 T cell receptor beta chains from one sample, sequenced in a study of STAT3 mutations in large granular lymphocyte leukemia (dated by TCRdb to the late 2010s). Broad study findings and their caveats: Every T-LGLL patient showed at least one immunodominant TCRbeta clonotype, and about half showed multiple immunodominant subclonotypes.

Libraries were made using the immunoSEQ multiplex PCR assay. This is the immuneACCESS table as TCRdb keeps it, with only in-frame sequences that have V and J called. A part of the clones is gone; compared with another copy, unresolved V genes explain less than half, and the rest is unexplained. The sample table lists under 35,000 clones, around 80% of them with a count of one. Approximately 30% of the sample belongs to the ten largest clones. No antigen has been assigned to these receptors. Sample: peripheral blood mononuclear cells. These receptors were obtained from a woman aged 50 to 65 with T-cell large granular lymphocyte leukemia. Some clones in this sample may be carry-over from other donors' samples. The age is the age at diagnosis.

The chain is built from TRBV28 and TRBJ1-1; D remains unclear. V shed 6 bases and J shed 11 bases, with 16 bases lying between them. The CDR3 is 12 residues long. CDR1 is MDHEN, CDR2 SYDVKM, per germline. The CDR3 loop reads CASSSRVGGAFF. The CDR3 DNA reads TGTGCCAGCAGCTCCCGGGTGGGTGGGGCTTTCTTT. Supplemented by reference TRBV28 and TRBJ1-1, the full variable domain reads DVKVTQSSRYLVKRTGEKVFLECVQDMDHENMFWYRQDPGLGLRLIYFSYDVKMKEKGDIPEGYSVSREKKERFSLILESASTNQTSMYLCASSSRVGGAFFGQGTRLTVV.

The rearrangement joins TRBV2 to TRBJ1-2; no firm D call. V shed 7 bases and J shed 3 bases, with 9 bases lying between them. Germline V gene sequence: CDR1 SNHLY, CDR2 FYNNEI. This CDR3 comprises 12 residues. The CDR3 sequence: CASTGVYYGYTF. The CDR3 region has the DNA TGTGCCAGCACGGGCGTCTACTATGGCTACACCTTC. Complete variable domain (other parts from reference TRBV2 and TRBJ1-2): EPEVTQTPSHQVTQMGQEVILRCVPISNHLYFYWYRQILGQKVEFLVSFYNNEISEKSEIFDDQFSVERPDGSNFTLKIRSTKLEDSAMYFCASTGVYYGYTFGSGTRLTVV.

The chain links TRBV19 to TRBJ2-6; 11 bases are a match to TRBD1. V shed 5 bases, J shed 2 bases, and the junction held 5 bases outside the gene matches. Germline lookup yields CDR1 LNHDA and CDR2 SQIVND (reference sequence). The length of the CDR3 is 17 residues. CDR3 DNA sequence: TGTGCCAGTAGTCCAGGACAGGGGGCGGCTGGGGCCAACGTCCTGACTTTC. Translated, it gives CASSPGQGAAGANVLTF.

J is TRBJ2-7 and V is TRBV5-1; possible D gene TRBD2, 5 bases. The V gene lost 0 bases and the J gene lost 1 base, with 8 bases spanning the gap. The CDR3 has 14 residues. The germline V gene encodes CDR1 SGHRS and CDR2 YFSETQ. CDR3 residues: CASSLGGISYEQYF. Here the CDR3 DNA reads TGCGCCAGCAGCTTGGGAGGGATTTCCTACGAGCAGTACTTC.

V gene TRBV28 combines with J gene TRBJ2-1, with D possibly matching TRBD1 (5 bases). The CDR3 totals 14 residues. V lost 2 bases, J lost 2 bases, and 7 bases lay in between. Germline CDR1 is MDHEN and CDR2 is SYDVKM. CDR3: CASSLPGPYNEQFF. CDR3 bases: TGTGCCAGCAGTTTACCAGGGCCCTACAATGAGCAGTTCTTC. The full variable domain, its missing parts supplied by reference TRBV28 and TRBJ2-1, is DVKVTQSSRYLVKRTGEKVFLECVQDMDHENMFWYRQDPGLGLRLIYFSYDVKMKEKGDIPEGYSVSREKKERFSLILESASTNQTSMYLCASSLPGPYNEQFFGPGTRLTVL.

The J gene is TRBJ1-2, the V gene TRBV5-4, with D possibly being TRBD1 (6 bases). Germline values: CDR1 SGHNT, CDR2 YYREEE (reference sequence). The CDR3 is 13 amino acids. The germline V and J ends were trimmed by 2 bases and 6 bases, with 11 bases remaining between them. The DNA for the CDR3 is TGTGCCAGCAGCTTCCCAGGGGCAAATGGCTACACCTTC. Translating gives CASSFPGANGYTF.

This clone was seen only once. The V call is TRBV9, the J call TRBJ1-2; 8 bases align to TRBD1. Germline CDR1 is SGDLS and CDR2 is YYNGEE. J was trimmed by 3 bases and V by 3 bases; bases with no gene match: 4. The CDR3 runs to 14 residues. The DNA of the CDR3 is TGTGCCAGCAGCGCTTCGACAGGGGACTATGGCTACACCTTC. The encoded protein is CASSASTGDYGYTF.

The chain employs TRBV5-1 and TRBJ2-5; 7 nucleotides line up with TRBD1. The CDR3 extends over 17 amino acids. Germline V gives CDR1 SGHRS, CDR2 YFSETQ. Trimming at V came to 4 bases and at J to 2 bases, leaving 14 bases not matched to a gene. This CDR3 is CASSISLVQGLQETQYF. The CDR3 DNA is TGCGCCAGCAGCATTTCGTTAGTACAGGGGCTACAAGAGACCCAGTACTTC.

The chain recombines TRBV7-9 with TRBJ2-2, with TRBD1 as a possible D gene (6 bases). The CDR3 extends over 13 amino acids. The V gene's germline CDR1 is SEHNR and CDR2 FQNEAQ (reference sequence). V dropped 5 bases and J dropped 5 bases, with 9 bases sitting between them. Here the CDR3 reads CASSRTETGELFF. The CDR3 DNA reads TGTGCCAGCAGCCGGACAGAAACCGGGGAGCTGTTTTTT.

This chain joins TRBV7-2 and TRBJ2-1, with D unclear. This CDR3 is built from 13 residues. Germline V gene sequence: CDR1 SGHTA, CDR2 FQGNSA. The ends were cut back, 7 bases at V and 4 bases at J, with 11 bases in the middle. The CDR3 coding sequence is TGTGCCAGCACCCTATGGGCGTACAATGAGCAGTTCTTC. Translating it yields CASTLWAYNEQFF.

The chain is built from TRBV7-9 and TRBJ1-1; no firm D call. CDR1 and CDR2 from the germline V gene are SEHNR and FQNEAQ (reference sequence). The V end was cut by 3 bases, the J end by 4 bases, with 15 bases between. The CDR3 extends over 15 amino acids. The CDR3 nucleotides read TGTGCCAGCAGCTTCCTCTACCGGGGAGGCACTGAAGCTTTCTTT. Encoded protein: CASSFLYRGGTEAFF.

Concerning this clone: Different DNA sequences within this sample yield the same CDR3. The chain links TRBV10-3 to TRBJ1-2, with D hard to call. Between the trimmed V and J ends, which lost 2 bases and 1 base, there was a span of 2 bases. Per germline, CDR1 ENHRY and CDR2 SYGVKD. This CDR3 comprises 12 residues. The CDR3 region has the DNA TGTGCCATCAGTGAGGGTAACTATGGCTACACCTTC. Its protein product is CAISEGNYGYTF.

In its sample, this clone was seen a few times. The chain combines TRBV19 with TRBJ1-4; no reliable D call. V lost 3 bases to trimming and J lost 8 bases, with 13 bases between them. From germline, CDR1 is LNHDA and CDR2 SQIVND (reference sequence). The CDR3 length is 14 residues. The CDR3 DNA follows: TGTGCCAGTAGTATTCCCGGGGTTAGCGAAAAACTGTTTTTT. This encodes CASSIPGVSEKLFF. Full variable domain (remainder filled in from reference TRBV19 and TRBJ1-4): DGGITQSPKYLFRKEGQNVTLSCEQNLNHDAMYWYRQDPGQGLRLIYYSQIVNDFQKGDIAEGYSVSREKKESFPLTVTSAQKNPTAFYLCASSIPGVSEKLFFGSGTQLSVL.

This clone was seen a few times. The chain uses TRBV29-1 and TRBJ1-2; 8 bases match TRBD1. CDR1 is SQVTM and CDR2 is ANQGSEA in the germline V gene. The CDR3 loop spans 12 amino acids. J was trimmed by 5 bases and V by 2 bases; bases with no gene match: 1. The CDR3 sequence is CSVEQGAYGYTF. As DNA, the CDR3 is TGCAGCGTTGAACAGGGGGCGTATGGCTACACCTTC.

The rearrangement joins TRBV7-3 to TRBJ2-7, with D possibly matching TRBD1 (5 bases). CDR3 length equals 13 residues. V gave up 0 bases and J gave up 2 bases, with 5 bases separating them. Per germline, CDR1 SGHTA and CDR2 FQGTGA. The CDR3 DNA reads TGTGCCAGCAGCTTAACAGGGGCCTACGAGCAGTACTTC. Protein product: CASSLTGAYEQYF.

In DNA, the CDR3 is TGTGCCAGCAGCCTAGACAACGCTTCCTACGAGCAGTACTTC. It specifies CASSLDNASYEQYF. The rearrangement uses TRBV6-1 and TRBJ2-7, with D unclear. The length of the CDR3 is 14 residues. CDR1 MNHNS and CDR2 SASEGT come from the germline V gene. V lost 6 bases, J lost 1 base, and 13 bases lay in between.

A few counts support this clone. V gene TRBV7-9 combines with J gene TRBJ2-7, with 10 bases fitting TRBD1. The J segment lost 1 base and the V segment lost 3 bases, leaving 3 bases of the junction unmatched. This CDR3 has 15 amino acids. Looked up from germline, CDR1 is SEHNR and CDR2 is FQNEAQ (reference sequence). The CDR3 coding sequence is TGTGCCAGCAGCTTGGGACAGGGGATTTCCTACGAGCAGTACTTC. It specifies CASSLGQGISYEQYF.

This chain connects TRBV19 to TRBJ1-1, with D possibly matching TRBD1 (6 bases). Trimming stripped 4 bases from V and 4 bases from J, with 10 bases between. This CDR3 is built from 13 residues. Germline CDR1 LNHDA, CDR2 SQIVND (reference sequence). As DNA, the CDR3 is TGTGCCAGTAGTAAAGACAGGAGCACTGAAGCTTTCTTT. It translates to CASSKDRSTEAFF. The whole variable domain, filled in from reference TRBV19 and TRBJ1-1, reads DGGITQSPKYLFRKEGQNVTLSCEQNLNHDAMYWYRQDPGQGLRLIYYSQIVNDFQKGDIAEGYSVSREKKESFPLTVTSAQKNPTAFYLCASSKDRSTEAFFGQGTRLTVV.

This clone qualifies as medium-sized. The CDR3, as DNA: TGCGCCAGCAGCTTGAGCTCTCCGGACTGGGATACGCAGTATTTT. This translates into CASSLSSPDWDTQYF. The chain employs TRBV5-1 and TRBJ2-3; possible D gene TRBD2, 5 bases. The germline gives CDR1 SGHRS, CDR2 YFSETQ. The V gene lost 1 base and the J gene lost 6 bases, with 15 bases spanning the gap. CDR3 length: 15 amino acids.

This chain uses TRBV7-9 with TRBJ1-5; 7 bases line up with TRBD1. Germline assignment: CDR1 SEHNR and CDR2 FQNEAQ (reference sequence). The CDR3 sequence is 16 residues long. Unmatched junction bases numbered 9, after V lost 4 bases and J lost 3 bases. This chain's CDR3 is CASSSNRDRNNQPQHF. The CDR3 DNA is TGTGCCAGCAGCTCAAATCGGGACAGAAACAATCAGCCCCAGCATTTT. Full variable domain (outside the CDR3, taken from reference TRBV7-9 and TRBJ1-5): DTGVSQNPRHKITKRGQNVTFRCDPISEHNRLYWYRQTLGQGPEFLTYFQNEAQLEKSRLLSDRFSAERPKGSFSTLEIQRTEQGDSAMYLCASSSNRDRNNQPQHFGDGTRLSIL.

This sequence joins TRBV5-1 and TRBJ2-2; D is perhaps TRBD1 (5 bases). Germline V gene sequence: CDR1 SGHRS, CDR2 YFSETQ. The V end was cut by 0 bases, the J end by 7 bases, with 13 bases between. The CDR3 is 15 amino acids. CDR3 DNA sequence: TGCGCCAGCAGCTTGGCTGGGGCCGACGACGGGGAGCTGTTTTTT. This translates into CASSLAGADDGELFF.